This TCR beta chain was recorded in a study of OX40 agonist ivuxolimab in advanced cancers. In terms of the full investigation: The costimulatory receptor OX40 (CD134) was targeted by ivuxolimab, a fully human IgG2 agonistic monoclonal antibody. Prior anti-PD-1, anti-PD-L1 or anti-CTLA-4 therapy was permitted, and checkpoint inhibitors had been received by 40% to 50% of dose-escalation patients. Three dose-escalation patients achieved partial responses, one with hepatocellular carcinoma and two with cutaneous melanoma. The purpose of peripheral TCRbeta sequencing was to test whether ivuxolimab changed TCR sequence diversity and led to clonal T-cell expansion. In the dose-escalation cohort, 82.7% of patients were male, and the mean age was approximately 60 years, with a range of roughly 20 to 80. Intravenous ivuxolimab was administered to patients every 2 weeks at six dose levels: 0.01, 0.1, 0.3, 1.5, 3 and 10 mg/kg. The paper covers the monotherapy dose-escalation part of the phase I ivuxolimab trial, which included N of about 56 patients. Of the approximately 53 patients in dose escalation, about 20 had hepatocellular carcinoma, some 15 had melanoma, 9 had renal cell carcinoma and 9 had head and neck cancer.

Genomic DNA was isolated from the sorted cells so that the TCRbeta CDR3 region could be sequenced. The immunoSEQ Assay was used for sequencing of TCRbeta CDR3 regions. Sourced from immuneACCESS, this table was stored by TCRdb with only in-frame sequences that have V and J called. A share of the clones is absent; for the studies checked, an unresolved V gene accounts for under half, and the remainder has no known explanation. The sample table records some 43,000 clones; approximately 85% of these occur just once. Roughly 3.4% of the sample is taken by the ten largest. General findings and caveats noted by the study authors: At doses from 0.1 to 3.0 mg/kg, clonal expansion was seen in both CD4+ and CD8+ blood T cells between baseline and week 6. Antigen specificity was not determined for the clonally expanded peripheral T cells. In the 0.1-3.0 mg/kg groups, partial responders had among the lowest normalized peripheral clonal expansion, particularly in CD8+ T cells. On average, CD8+ T cells showed more expanded clones than CD4+ T cells after ivuxolimab. Low levels of normalized T-cell clonal expansion were also shown by some nonresponding patients.

Sequences KGHSH (CDR1) and LQKENI (CDR2) are obtained from the germline V gene. V ends up 4 bases short and J 7 bases short, with an unmatched junction base count of 8. From its cysteine to its phenylalanine, the CDR3 spans 15 amino acids. Only the CDR3 portion is preserved as DNA: 45 bases, with reading frame beginning at the first base. Details on this clone: Its antigen is not yet known. No much larger clone is present one base from it, and per-base qualities are unavailable.

Patients with autoimmune disease history or receiving systemic immunosuppression were excluded from the trial. Peripheral blood for TCR sequencing was collected from all dose cohorts at baseline, on cycle 4 day 1, and on cycle 7 day 1. Samples came from an open-label, multicenter, first-in-human phase I dose-escalation trial of ivuxolimab. Adults with locally advanced or metastatic melanoma, renal cell carcinoma, hepatocellular carcinoma or head and neck squamous cell carcinoma were enrolled in the trial. Before TCR sequencing, CD4+ T cells and CD8+ T cells were sorted from peripheral blood as separate populations.

This receptor was taken from an adult with an advanced solid tumor such as melanoma, head and neck, liver or kidney cancer. The chain is assembled from TRBV18 and TRBJ2-1; TRBD1 lines up with 9 middle nucleotides. Material: CD4+ or CD8+ T cells sorted from blood, obtained in a trial of the OX40 agonist ivuxolimab. CDR3 reads: CASSRAGTGQNEQFF. Read as DNA, the sequence is TGTGCCAGCTCACGAGCCGGGACAGGGCAAAATGAGCAGTTCTTC.